Following are 8 T cell receptor beta chains from one sample sequenced in a study of T-cell memory formation after mild COVID-19. TCRdb re-called the 5' RACE reads through MiXCR, storing one row per CDR3 protein. This sample has about 260,000 distinct CDR3 sequences, with about a sixth found just once. The sample taken for sequencing was PBMCs or a T cell subset sorted from them (not recorded which). The origin of the receptors is a young man who had mild COVID-19 (a few samples of this study predate the infection). Cell type and time point are not known.

The chain couples TRBV19 to TRBJ1-2; D may be TRBD1 (5 bases). The CDR3 is 13 amino acids. Germline CDR1 LNHDA, CDR2 SQIVND (reference sequence). V was trimmed by 3 bases and J by 0 bases, leaving 5 bases between them. The CDR3 bases are TGTGCCAGTAGTATGGGGGCTAACTATGGCTACACCTTC. Protein: CASSMGANYGYTF.

This chain connects TRBV25-1 to TRBJ1-2, with 7 nucleotides matching TRBD1. V lost 8 bases to trimming and J lost 9 bases; unmatched junction nucleotides: 6. The CDR3 has 11 residues. Germline loops: CDR1 MGHDK, CDR2 SYGVNS. For the CDR3, the DNA is TGTGCCAGCGGGAGACAGGGTAGCTACACCTTC. Translated, it gives CASGRQGSYTF.

This clonotype was counted a few times. This sequence joins TRBV20-1 and TRBJ1-6; D gene ambiguous. Germline V gives CDR1 DFQATT, CDR2 SNEGSKA (reference sequence). V was cut by 3 bases and J by 4 bases, with 7 bases left in between. This CDR3 is 13 amino acids long. This CDR3 is CSASGQYNSPLHF. The CDR3 DNA follows: TGCAGTGCTAGCGGCCAGTATAATTCACCCCTCCACTTT.

The V call is TRBV7-2, the J call TRBJ2-6; no clear D gene. Trimming shortened V by 4 bases and J by 4 bases, and 11 bases separated the two germline ends. The CDR3 spans 15 residues. CDR1 is SGHTA, CDR2 FQGNSA, per germline. CDR3 region: CASSSYSLGANVLTF. The DNA for the CDR3 is TGTGCCAGCAGCTCCTATAGCCTCGGGGCCAACGTCCTGACTTTC. The entire variable domain, with the rest obtained from reference TRBV7-2 and TRBJ2-6, is as follows: GAGVSQSPSNKVTEKGKDVELRCDPISGHTALYWYRQSLGQGLEFLIYFQGNSAPDKSGLPSDRFSAERTGGSVSTLTIQRTQQEDSAVYLCASSSYSLGANVLTFGAGSRLTVL.

This rearrangement joins TRBV14 to TRBJ1-2; D not resolved. V was shortened by 3 bases and J by 7 bases, with 18 bases between the two germline ends. The CDR3 covers 15 residues. The germline gives CDR1 SGHDN, CDR2 FVKESK. The chain's CDR3 is CASSHGWAVGSGYTF. The CDR3 DNA follows: TGTGCCAGCAGCCATGGTTGGGCGGTAGGATCTGGCTACACCTTC. The entire variable domain, with the rest obtained from reference TRBV14 and TRBJ1-2, is as follows: EAGVTQFPSHSVIEKGQTVTLRCDPISGHDNLYWYRRVMGKEIKFLLHFVKESKQDESGMPNNRFLAERTGGTYSTLKVQPAELEDSGVYFCASSHGWAVGSGYTFGSGTRLTVV.

The chain recombines TRBV6-2 or TRBV6-3 with TRBJ2-5, with D tentatively TRBD2 (5 bases). CDR3 length equals 14 residues. Germline loops: CDR1 MNHEY, CDR2 SVGEGT. The V end was cut by 10 bases, the J end by 4 bases, with 19 bases between. The CDR3 loop reads CATTKRGRLETQYF. In nucleotides, the CDR3 is TGTGCCACCACGAAACGGGGTCGGTTAGAGACCCAGTACTTC.

V gene TRBV5-1 combines with J gene TRBJ2-5, with D unclear. V lost 2 bases and J 5 bases, leaving 7 bases between the germline ends. This CDR3 has 12 amino acids. Germline lookup yields CDR1 SGHRS and CDR2 YFSETQ. In DNA form, the CDR3 reads TGCGCCAGCAGCTTAGACCGGGAGACCCAGTACTTC. Protein: CASSLDRETQYF.

The chain couples TRBV20-1 to TRBJ2-7; 7 bases align to TRBD2. The junction had 5 bases not matched to a gene; V was cut back by 0 bases and J by 3 bases. CDR3 length equals 14 residues. The germline gives CDR1 DFQATT, CDR2 SNEGSKA (reference sequence). The CDR3 protein is CSARDRGGGYEQYF. In nucleotides, the CDR3 is TGCAGTGCTAGAGATCGTGGGGGGGGCTACGAGCAGTACTTC.